Here is one T cell receptor (beta chain) with its context. The clone's antigen remains unknown. One base away there is no much larger clone; base qualities are not given. The data derive from a study of cytomegalovirus exposure and HLA in healthy donors (TCRdb year 2017). Notes on the research overall: An earlier analysis of a few hundred of the donors reported about 260 Gb of sequence data and 90 million to 120 million unique TCR beta sequences obtained from 180 million or so T cells. About 300 gigabases of sequencing data and tens of millions of unique TCR sequences were included in an early release covering about 600 HLA-typed donors. Of the approximately 400 genotyped donors, roughly 80% fell in the genetic ancestry cluster associated with self-reported Caucasian donors. The aim of the study was to test whether cataloging public T cell receptors could identify signatures of past pathogen exposure. The T cell repertoires of under 750 subjects were profiled by immunosequencing and related to cytomegalovirus serostatus. Along with the approximately 600-subject first cohort, a separate validation cohort of over a hundred different subjects was used. To predict cytomegalovirus infection status, the study brought together high-throughput TCR immunosequencing, statistical association of individual TCRs with disease status, and machine learning. In a later analysis, previously published TCR beta repertoires from roughly 710 donors were re-analyzed and high-resolution HLA genotyping was added so that TCR occurrence patterns could be studied. The later analysis used no new phenotypic data to find candidate immune exposures, relying instead on TCR beta sequences and their occurrence across donors. An earlier analysis of some 600 of the donors applied high-throughput TCR beta sequencing to assess whether each TCR beta V gene segment acted as functional or pseudogenic. Donor age, sex, ethnicity and CMV serostatus were collected together with the repertoire data. Genome-wide SNP genotypes for about 65% of the roughly 670 donors were used in a later genetic analysis, which treated that subset as a discovery cohort. Every discovery cohort repertoire had been produced on one sequencing platform. HLA typing covered class I and class II loci at four-digit resolution. The number of donors typed differed by locus, with roughly 629-640 for A, B, C, DRB1 and DQB1, more than 500 for DQA1, 600 to 610 for DPA1, and some 440 for DPB1. Because of strong linkage in the cohort, five DR-DQ haplotypes were treated as single units for association and clustering. Across some 400 genotyped donors of the cohort, an average of about 240,000 unique TCR beta nucleotide sequences per donor were sequenced, and roughly 18% of those sequences were non-productive.

On the study overall, not on this receptor specifically: In the study, about 150 TCR beta chains were listed as associated with cytomegalovirus. The presence/absence analyses assumed that sequencing depth was roughly uniform across donors, and that assumption may not be true. In an earlier analysis of about 600 of the donors, most TCR beta V segments appeared in productive rearrangements about 87% or about 30% of the time, broadly matching IMGT annotations. In a later analysis, HLA-associated TCR beta chains were found to be more clonally expanded and to have lower generation probabilities than equally common non-associated chains. HLA typing was unavailable for some donors at each locus, so association tests used only the typed subset. Compared with the roughly 600-donor mean, donors in an Asian-associated ancestry cluster had fewer N-insertions in productive TCRs, according to a later genetic analysis. Only TCR beta chains were sequenced in this cohort, and the absence of alpha or paired-chain data limited detectable features. An association between a missense DCLRE1C variant and V-gene and J-gene trimming of TCR beta chains was found in a later genetic analysis and replicated in an independent cohort. According to a later analysis, parvovirus B19, influenza, CMV and Epstein-Barr virus appeared linked to several top co-occurrence clusters. Correlated functional status among segregating V segments might be attributable to linkage disequilibrium, but an unknown experimental factor could not be ruled out. While some public TCRs were present in many individuals, most TCR sequences turned up only very rarely across donors. The authors suggested that the approach could potentially be generalized to other disease states and immunological phenotypes. In both the original and validation cohorts, the classifier was reported to diagnose cytomegalovirus status with high specificity and sensitivity. Three of the identified cytomegalovirus-associated TCR beta chains were confirmed in vitro to be specific for cytomegalovirus antigens. In a later analysis, 15,000 to 20,000 TCR beta sequences were associated with specific HLA alleles at a false discovery rate of 0.05. CMV serostatus was the only immune exposure information available for the cohort. A cluster of highly shared sequence variants was judged likely to represent a technical artifact of the sequencing pipeline. Because counts were too low, roughly 17 rarely observed V segments, including chromosome 9 orphons, were left out of the earlier analysis of over 550 of the donors. In a later analysis, TCR association rates were found to vary across HLA loci, with the most associated TCRs seen for DRB1 alleles and the fewest for HLA-C alleles. Strong co-occurrence of HLA alleles, especially DR and DQ, made assigning TCR associations to individual alleles difficult. A further reported finding was that TCR beta sequences accurately predicted the HLA-A and HLA-B alleles for most subjects in the first cohort. Most CMV-associated TCR beta chains appeared to be HLA-restricted in a later analysis, and the HLA associations seemed to be driven largely by CMV exposure.

The cohort was made up of about 670 healthy bone marrow donors. Cohort members were all nominally healthy when sampled, although unrecorded immune exposures were likely present. The donor was CMV seropositive and was included in the group of some 290 seropositive cohort members. A peripheral blood sample was collected from each donor, and TCR beta sequencing was performed on peripheral blood mononuclear cells. The Qiagen DNeasy Blood Extraction Kit was used to extract genomic DNA from the blood cell samples. The library came from the immunoSEQ multiplex PCR assay. The multiplex PCR relied on a mix of 60 forward primers for TCR Vbeta segments and 13 reverse primers for TCR Jbeta segments. Amplification of the CDR3 region of rearranged TCR beta genes was performed with a multiplex PCR assay on genomic DNA. Amplified TCR beta libraries were sequenced as 87-base-pair reads on the Illumina HiSeq System. Under the source paper's analysis protocol: A later analysis tallied around 82 million unique TCR beta chains across the 666 repertoires, and about 10 million of those chains were shared by two or more donors. To remove PCR and sequencing errors, raw reads were error-corrected and collapsed into unique sequences using a nearest-neighbor algorithm that merged closely related sequences. To assign V, D and J gene segments, CDR3 sequences were aligned to IMGT reference sequences. Each retained sequence needed at least a six-nucleotide match to both a V gene segment and a J gene segment. A rearrangement was called productive if the CDR3 had no stop codons and remained in frame with V and J, and every other rearrangement was called non-productive. CDR3 was defined by IMGT convention, running from the second conserved V-encoded cysteine to the conserved J-encoded phenylalanine. The earlier analysis of 500 to 750 of the donors excluded any sequence lacking an unambiguous match to a single V gene segment. An earlier analysis of about 600 of the donors called V segments functional above 56.7% productive rearrangements and segregating when the between-donor standard deviation exceeded 5%. A statistical classification framework was built to diagnose cytomegalovirus status from the catalog of TCR beta chain sequences. In a later analysis, V and J genes were assigned by comparing TCR nucleotide sequences against IMGT/GENE-DB human TR gene sequences. Using the TCRdist pipeline, a later analysis assigned CDR3 sequences along with most-parsimonious VDJ recombination scenarios. In a later analysis, each TCR beta chain was defined by its CDR3 amino acid sequence together with its V-gene family, and reads lacking a unique V-gene family were excluded. As a way to deal with suspected cross-contamination and a sequencing artifact, a later analysis dropped nearly 600 nucleotide sequences that were highly shared and had low generation probability. For each public chain, a later analysis derived a clonal expansion index from normalized ranks of inferred template counts within each repertoire. In a later analysis, generation probabilities were computed using a VDJ recombination model fitted to out-of-frame rearrangements, and the results were checked against IGoR. In a later analysis, hypergeometric tests were used to score TCR-TCR, TCR-HLA and TCR-CMV co-occurrence, with a repertoire-size bias correction applied to TCR pairs. To estimate false discovery rates, a later analysis permuted the HLA or CMV assignments 20 times. In a later analysis, co-occurring TCRs were grouped with DBSCAN, and TCRdist sequence similarity was added when clustering was performed within HLA-allele-positive subsets. For co-occurrence clustering, repertoires with fewer than 30,000 or more than 120,000 public chains were excluded, along with roughly 5 repertoires with anomalous nucleotide sharing. What TCRdb holds here is the immuneACCESS table cut down to in-frame rearrangements. Part of the clones is not present; checked against another copy, under half of the missing clones reflect an unresolved V gene, and the others are unexplained. Clone size and V and J calls were adopted from that table, with D and trimming inferred from the DNA. The sample table records roughly 130,000 clones; 74% of these occur just once. Jointly, the top ten make up 5.8% of the sample.

Specimen: PBMCs. This TCR came from a woman in her forties or fifties in good health and CMV-seropositive.

The base sequence is TGTGCCAGCAGCTACGCCGGGACAGGGGCCTACGAGCAGTACTTC. Its protein reads: CASSYAGTGAYEQYF. The rearrangement combines TRBV7-2 with TRBJ2-7, with 10 central nucleotides matching TRBD1. CDR1 SGHTA and CDR2 FQGNSA are derived from the germline V gene. V and J are trimmed by 4 bases and 2 bases, and the gene matches miss 5 bases of the junction. Counted from cysteine to phenylalanine, this CDR3 has 15 amino acids. Kept here is only the CDR3 DNA, which spans 45 bases and is read in frame from base 1.